This passage covers 18 T cell receptor beta chains from one sample sequenced in a study of blood T cell repertoires in COVID-19. The data were produced by immunoSEQ multiplex PCR, yet TCRdb's version contains in-frame clones alone and is incomplete. The table records a few hundred thousand clones, 85% to 90% of them present only once. The sample comprised peripheral blood. The origin of the receptors is a young man with active or convalescent COVID-19.

This chain links TRBV2 with TRBJ1-1; a weak D match, TRBD1 (5 bases). The V and J ends lost 3 bases and 7 bases respectively, with 12 bases between them. CDR3 length equals 13 residues. The germline V gene has CDR1 SNHLY and CDR2 FYNNEI. The CDR3 here is CASSEISGLEAFF. CDR3 DNA sequence: TGTGCCAGCAGTGAGATATCAGGGCTTGAAGCTTTCTTT.

The chain combines TRBV5-1 with TRBJ2-7, with 8 positions matching TRBD2. The V and J ends lost 4 bases and 4 bases, in that order; junction bases with no gene match: 10. CDR1 and CDR2 from the germline V gene are SGHRS and YFSETQ. CDR3 length equals 15 residues. CDR3 sequence (DNA): TGCGCCAGCAGCCCCGGGGGGGGGTTCACATACGAGCAGTACTTC. Amino acid sequence: CASSPGGGFTYEQYF.

The CDR3 nucleotides read TGTGCCAGCAGCCAAGATCTTGGCGAGTCGGGAGAAAAACTGTTTTTT. Amino acid sequence: CASSQDLGESGEKLFF. The V and J genes are TRBV3-1 (or the pseudogene TRBV3-2) and TRBJ1-4; D is ambiguous. The V and J ends lost 0 bases and 8 bases respectively, with 16 bases between them. This CDR3 has 16 amino acids. Germline CDR1 is LGHDT and CDR2 is YNNKEL (reference sequence).

The rearrangement links TRBV6-5 to TRBJ2-3; D uncertain. This CDR3 region has 14 residues. Germline assignment: CDR1 MNHEY and CDR2 SVGAGI. Trimming left V 5 bases short and J 1 base short, with 10 bases between. In DNA form, the CDR3 reads TGTGCCAGCAGTCTCGAATTAGGCACAGATACGCAGTATTTT. Amino acids: CASSLELGTDTQYF.

The V and J genes are TRBV12-3 or TRBV12-4 and TRBJ1-3; 7 bases are shared with TRBD1. The CDR3 runs to 13 residues. After removal of 6 bases from V and 2 bases from J, the junction contained 1 base not matched to a gene. CDR3 sequence reads: CASSQGAGNTIYF. The CDR3 DNA is TGTGCCAGCAGCCAGGGGGCTGGAAACACCATATATTTT.

V and J are TRBV6-2 or TRBV6-3 and TRBJ2-3; TRBD1 matches at 9 bases. Germline V lookup: CDR1 MNHEY, CDR2 SVGEGT. This CDR3 comprises 15 residues. V dropped 6 bases and J dropped 3; count of bases not matched to a gene: 7. The CDR3: CASSHWGQGTDTQYF. For the CDR3, the DNA is TGTGCCAGCAGCCACTGGGGACAGGGTACAGATACGCAGTATTTT.

The chain uses TRBV5-4 and TRBJ1-1; possible D gene TRBD1, 6 bases. V lost 5 bases and J 4 bases, leaving 12 bases between the germline ends. The CDR3 extends over 13 amino acids. Germline assignment: CDR1 SGHNT and CDR2 YYREEE (reference sequence). The CDR3 nucleotides are TGTGCCAGCAGTACGAGGGGGACCACTGAAGCTTTCTTT. Its translation is CASSTRGTTEAFF. Based on the CDR3 plus reference TRBV5-4 and TRBJ1-1, the full variable domain is ETGVTQSPTHLIKTRGQQVTLRCSSQSGHNTVSWYQQALGQGPQFIFQYYREEENGRGNFPPRFSGLQFPNYSSELNVNALELDDSALYLCASSTRGTTEAFFGQGTRLTVV.

The genes are TRBV24-1 and TRBJ2-3; TRBD2 matches at 11 bases. The CDR3 runs 16 residues. CDR1 KGHDR and CDR2 SFDVKD come from the germline V gene. V was pared by 4 bases and J by 3 bases, with 5 bases of the junction left unmatched. The CDR3 region is CATSDSLAGGTDTQYF. The CDR3 DNA follows: TGTGCCACCAGTGACTCCCTAGCGGGGGGAACAGATACGCAGTATTTT.

The chain carries TRBV6-5 and TRBJ1-3; no firm D call. Germline CDR1 is MNHEY and CDR2 is SVGAGI. The V end was cut by 10 bases, the J end by 1 base, with 5 bases between. The CDR3 is 11 amino acids. DNA of the CDR3: TGTGCCATCCTATCTGGAAACACCATATATTTT. This codes for CAILSGNTIYF.

The chain has TRBV30 and TRBJ1-2; the D gene is possibly TRBD1 (6 bases). Germline CDR1 GTSNPN, CDR2 SVGIG (reference sequence). The CDR3 is 13 amino acids. Trimming stripped 3 bases from V and 3 bases from J, with 11 bases between. CDR3 amino acids: CAWSLRTDYGYTF. Written as DNA, the CDR3 is TGTGCCTGGAGCCTCAGGACAGACTATGGCTACACCTTC.

This clone was observed many times. The chain combines TRBV11-1 with TRBJ2-6, with 9 bases lining up with TRBD1. Germline CDR1 SGHAT, CDR2 FQDESV (reference sequence). The CDR3 consists of 16 residues. Trimming at V came to 5 bases and at J to 3 bases, leaving 5 bases not matched to a gene. CDR3 protein: CASSPTGGLGANVLTF. CDR3 nucleotide sequence: TGTGCCAGCAGCCCGACAGGGGGACTTGGGGCCAACGTCCTGACTTTC.

This clone was counted once. The chain employs TRBV9 and TRBJ2-3; 11 nucleotides align to TRBD2. Germline assignment: CDR1 SGDLS and CDR2 YYNGEE. V gave up 0 bases and J gave up 5 bases; unmatched junction bases: 5. The CDR3 length is 16 residues. The CDR3 nucleotides read TGTGCCAGCAGCGTAGGACTAGCGGGGTCACGAGATACGCAGTATTTT. It specifies CASSVGLAGSRDTQYF.

Written as DNA, the CDR3 is TGTGCCATCAGGGGCGGCACCATGGGAGCTGAAGCTTTCTTT. It translates to CAIRGGTMGAEAFF. The chain is built from TRBV10-3 and TRBJ1-1; D uncertain. V was shortened by 6 bases and J by 6 bases, with 17 bases between the two germline ends. The CDR3 consists of 14 residues. Germline-derived CDR1 and CDR2 are ENHRY and SYGVKD.

The chain uses TRBV30 and TRBJ2-7; a weak D match, TRBD2 (6 bases). V shed 8 bases and J shed 2 bases, with 16 bases lying between them. This CDR3 contains 13 residues. The germline V gene has CDR1 GTSNPN and CDR2 SVGIG (reference sequence). CDR3 bases: TGTGCCGGGACCGGGACTGACGCCTACGAGCAGTACTTC. It yields the protein CAGTGTDAYEQYF.

The gene calls are TRBV7-3 and TRBJ2-5; 7 nucleotides match TRBD2. This CDR3 is 15 amino acids long. Germline V CDR1 and CDR2: SGHTA, FQGTGA. The V and J ends lost 2 bases and 2 bases, in that order; junction bases with no gene match: 5. The chain's CDR3 is CASSLFPSGQETQYF. Written as DNA, the CDR3 is TGTGCCAGCAGCTTATTCCCTAGCGGACAAGAGACCCAGTACTTC. The entire variable domain, with the rest obtained from reference TRBV7-3 and TRBJ2-5, is as follows: GAGVSQTPSNKVTEKGKYVELRCDPISGHTALYWYRQSLGQGPEFLIYFQGTGAADDSGLPNDRFFAVRPEGSVSTLKIQRTERGDSAVYLCASSLFPSGQETQYFGPGTRLLVL.

The chain joins TRBV28 to TRBJ2-7; TRBD2 might be the D (5 bases). CDR3 length: 10 amino acids. Trimming took off 5 bases at V and 7 bases at J, with 6 bases between the two ends. The germline CDR1 and CDR2 sequences are MDHEN and SYDVKM. The CDR3 protein is CASSRGEQYF. The DNA for the CDR3 is TGTGCCAGCAGTCGAGGGGAGCAGTACTTC.

J is TRBJ2-2 and V is TRBV9, with a possible D match to TRBD1 (5 bases). This CDR3 region has 14 residues. V lost 0 bases and J 7 bases, leaving 10 bases between the germline ends. Looked up from germline, CDR1 is SGDLS and CDR2 is YYNGEE. CDR3 DNA sequence: TGTGCCAGCAGCGTAGGGGGCGCTGACGGGGAGCTGTTTTTT. This sequence encodes CASSVGGADGELFF.

A single count supports this clone. The chain uses TRBV6-4 and TRBJ1-5; no firm D call. Germline assignment: CDR1 MRHNA and CDR2 SNTAGT. The V and J ends lost 4 bases and 6 bases respectively, with 13 bases between them. The CDR3 spans 14 residues. The CDR3 DNA sequence: TGTGCCAGCAGTGCTCTACCAGAGGGTCAGCCCCAGCATTTT. This sequence encodes CASSALPEGQPQHF.